A selection of T cell receptor beta chains follows, all from one sample in a study of a mutant IDH1 vaccine in newly diagnosed glioma. Here immunoSEQ multiplex PCR was the method, and the copy in TCRdb shows in-frame clones only, minus some. This table has about 50,000 clones, roughly 80% appearing once. Which antigens these TCRs recognize remains unknown. The material sequenced was PBMCs, taken from a glioma patient whose treatment included an IDH1 peptide vaccine. The origin of the receptors is a woman in her twenties or thirties with glioma. Some clones in this sample may be carry-over from other donors' samples. CDR3s include the opening cysteine and the closing phenylalanine or tryptophan. The order of the fields is J gene, clone size, D gene, V gene, CDR3 DNA, CDR3 protein. The D gene is left open where the match is weak. Clone size appears in some rows only: once, few, many, or a class for an expanded clone.

>TRBJ1-5|.|.|TRBV27
TGTGCCAGCAGTTTGTGGGGATCGAGCAATCAGCCCCAGCATTTT
CASSLWGSSNQPQHF
>TRBJ1-1|.|.|TRBV27
TGTGCCAGCAGCGGGGAGAACACTGAAGCTTTCTTT
CASSGENTEAFF
>TRBJ2-7|.|.|TRBV19
TGTGCCAGTAGTATACTTACAGGTTCCTACGAGCAGTACTTC
CASSILTGSYEQYF
>TRBJ2-2|.|.|TRBV4-1
TGCGCCAGCAGCCAGGGACCAGGGAGTGCCGGGGAGCTGTTTTTT
CASSQGPGSAGELFF
>TRBJ2-7|.|.|TRBV18
TGTGCCAGCTCACCGGGTCGGTACGAGCAGTACTTC
CASSPGRYEQYF
>TRBJ2-3|.|TRBD2|TRBV5-1
TGCGCCAGCAGCTTTACTAGCGGGGAGACGCAGTATTTT
CASSFTSGETQYF
>TRBJ1-1|few|.|TRBV6-1
TGTGCCAGCAGTGAAGCGATTCACAGGGTCACTGAAGCTTTCTTT
CASSEAIHRVTEAFF
>TRBJ1-2|.|.|TRBV4-1
TGCGCCAGCAGCCAAGAGCAGGCGTTTAACTATGGCTACACCTTC
CASSQEQAFNYGYTF
>TRBJ2-1|.|.|TRBV7-8
TGTGCCAGCAGCCTAGGGGGAGTGGATTACAATGAGCAGTTCTTC
CASSLGGVDYNEQFF
>TRBJ1-3|.|.|TRBV2
TGTGCCAGCAGGACCCTCACGACAGGACCCCCACACACCATATATTTT
CASRTLTTGPPHTIYF
>TRBJ2-2|few|TRBD1|TRBV7-7
TGTGCTAGCAGCTTAGGCGTAAGGACAGGGAGCGGGGAGCTGTTTTTT
CASSLGVRTGSGELFF
>TRBJ1-5|few|.|TRBV20-1
TGCAGTGCTAGCCCAGATCAGCCCCAGCATTTT
CSASPDQPQHF
>TRBJ1-5|.|.|TRBV19
TGTGCCAGTAGTACATCAGGGCCCCCGTTCAATCAGCCCCAGCATTTT
CASSTSGPPFNQPQHF
>TRBJ2-7|.|TRBD1|TRBV7-7
TGTGCTAGCAGCTCACTCGGACAGGGAGACGAGCAGTACTTC
CASSSLGQGDEQYF
>TRBJ2-7|.|.|TRBV2
TGTGCCAGCACTTCCGGGACCCTCTACGAGCAGTACTTC
CASTSGTLYEQYF
>TRBJ1-5|.|.|TRBV4-1
TGCGCCAGCAGCCAAGCGGGACGGTTGGGGAATCAGCCCCAGCATTTT
CASSQAGRLGNQPQHF
>TRBJ2-5|.|.|TRBV7-9
TGTGCCAGCAGCTTATTTCGCCCGGGACACCAACAAGAGACCCAGTACTTC
CASSLFRPGHQQETQYF
>TRBJ1-4|.|.|TRBV19
TGTGCCAGTAGTATAGGGCAGTATAATGAAAAACTGTTTTTT
CASSIGQYNEKLFF